The 19 T cell receptor beta chains in this list originate from one sample, sequenced in a study of blood T cell repertoires in COVID-19. Some clones are missing from TCRdb's copy, which holds only in-frame ones; the method was immunoSEQ multiplex PCR. The table has about 62,000 clones, around 87% seen once. The specimen sequenced was peripheral blood. The receptor set was obtained from a woman aged 60-75 years with COVID-19, enrolled during active disease.

CDR3: CAWKNRVSTEAFF. CDR3 DNA: TGTGCCTGGAAGAACAGGGTTTCTACTGAAGCTTTCTTT. The chain is built from TRBV30 and TRBJ1-1; the D gene is possibly TRBD1 (6 bases). Trimming removed 4 bases at V and 5 bases at J, with 14 bases between. CDR3 length equals 13 residues. Germline values: CDR1 GTSNPN, CDR2 SVGIG (reference sequence).

The gene calls are TRBV2 and TRBJ1-2; D may be TRBD1 (5 bases). Trimming removed 4 bases at V and 7 bases at J, with 13 bases between. There are 13 residues in the CDR3. Germline V gene data show CDR1 as SNHLY and CDR2 as FYNNEI. The CDR3 region has the DNA TGTGCCAGCAGTGGTGGGGCAGGTTCTGGCTACACCTTC. Encoded protein: CASSGGAGSGYTF.

This clone has only a few counts. J is TRBJ2-2 and V is TRBV19; the match to TRBD2 covers 11 bases. The CDR3 runs to 16 residues. Germline lookup yields CDR1 LNHDA and CDR2 SQIVND (reference sequence). The ends lost 5 bases at V and 0 bases at J; junction bases unmatched: 2. In nucleotides, the CDR3 is TGTGCCAGTAGTCCGGGACTAGCGGCGAACACCGGGGAGCTGTTTTTT. It codes for CASSPGLAANTGELFF.

This rearrangement joins TRBV4-2 to TRBJ1-1; weak D call: TRBD1 (5 bases). The CDR3 is 14 amino acids. Germline V CDR1 and CDR2: LGHNA, YNFKEQ. Trimming removed 3 bases from V and 6 bases from J, with 14 bases in between. The CDR3 loop is CASSQIGGFAEAFF. The CDR3 DNA follows: TGTGCCAGCAGCCAGATCGGGGGGTTTGCTGAAGCTTTCTTT.

V gene TRBV9 combines with J gene TRBJ2-1, with 7 bases fitting TRBD2. With 3 bases clipped from V and 3 bases from J, the junction kept 6 bases outside the gene matches. Germline V gives CDR1 SGDLS, CDR2 YYNGEE. This CDR3 spans 15 amino acids. The CDR3 region is CASSGERGNYNEQFF. The CDR3 bases are TGTGCCAGCAGCGGAGAGCGGGGCAACTACAATGAGCAGTTCTTC.

The chain carries TRBV7-9 and TRBJ2-7; perhaps TRBD2 as D (6 bases). The germline V gene encodes CDR1 SEHNR and CDR2 FQNEAQ (reference sequence). This CDR3 has 15 residues. The V end was cut by 6 bases, the J end by 1 base, with 16 bases between. CDR3 sequence (DNA): TGTGCCAGCAGTCCCCGGGGGACCATATCCTACGAGCAGTACTTC. Translating gives CASSPRGTISYEQYF.

The chain employs TRBV3-1 (or the pseudogene TRBV3-2) and TRBJ2-7, with TRBD2 matching 7 bases. Trimming cost V 1 base and J 2 bases; bases outside gene matches: 2. Germline CDR1 is LGHDT and CDR2 is YNNKEL (reference sequence). This CDR3 region has 14 residues. CDR3 DNA: TGTGCCAGCAGCCAAGCGGGGGGACCCTACGAGCAGTACTTC. This encodes CASSQAGGPYEQYF.

The chain is built from TRBV5-3 and TRBJ2-7; 9 nucleotides align to TRBD2. TRBV5-3 is labeled an ORF, and its function is uncertain. This CDR3 spans 15 amino acids. The trim removed 2 bases at V and 0 bases at J, leaving 3 bases unmatched. The CDR3 reads CARSFRAGGSYEQYF. DNA for the CDR3: TGTGCCAGAAGCTTTCGAGCGGGAGGCTCCTACGAGCAGTACTTC.

The chain couples TRBV18 to TRBJ1-1; D not certain. The V end was cut by 2 bases, the J end by 0 bases, with 10 bases between. There are 15 residues in the CDR3. CDR1 KGHSH and CDR2 LQKENI come from the germline V gene. The DNA of the CDR3 is TGTGCCAGCTCACCATTTCAGACTATGAACACTGAAGCTTTCTTT. This encodes CASSPFQTMNTEAFF.

This chain joins TRBV12-5 and TRBJ1-2; D remains ambiguous. The germline CDR1 and CDR2 sequences are LGHNT and FRNRAP. The CDR3 runs to 13 residues. Trimming took off 1 base at V and 4 bases at J, with 7 bases between the two ends. Here the CDR3 DNA reads TGTGCTAGTGGTTTGGCCCTAACCTATGGCTACACCTTC. As protein: CASGLALTYGYTF.

CDR3 protein: CATSDPPSNQPQHF. The CDR3 DNA reads as TGTGCCACCAGTGACCCTCCTAGCAATCAGCCCCAGCATTTT. This chain links TRBV24-1 with TRBJ1-5; D call uncertain. Germline V gene lookup returns CDR1 KGHDR and CDR2 SFDVKD. V lost 4 bases, J lost 0 bases, and 6 bases lay in between. The CDR3 runs 14 residues.

This chain uses TRBV27 with TRBJ1-1; D is unresolved. This CDR3 spans 8 amino acids. V was shortened by 8 bases and J by 10 bases, with 5 bases between the two germline ends. Germline V gives CDR1 MNHEY, CDR2 SMNVEV (reference sequence). CDR3 protein: CASPRAFF. CDR3 DNA: TGTGCCAGCCCTAGAGCTTTCTTT.

V gene TRBV6-2 or TRBV6-3 combines with J gene TRBJ2-3; 11 positions match TRBD2. The CDR3 length is 15 residues. Unmatched junction bases numbered 5, after V lost 5 bases and J lost 4 bases. The germline V gene has CDR1 MNHEY and CDR2 SVGEGT. CDR3 nucleotide sequence: TGTGCCAGCAGTCGACTAGCGGGGCCACCAGATACGCAGTATTTT. Translated: CASSRLAGPPDTQYF.

The chain couples TRBV4-2 to TRBJ2-5, with 9 nucleotides matching TRBD2. Unmatched junction bases numbered 5, after V lost 4 bases and J lost 2 bases. Per germline, CDR1 LGHNA and CDR2 YNFKEQ. The CDR3 has 15 amino acids. CDR3 loop: CASSPRLAAQETQYF. CDR3 sequence (DNA): TGTGCCAGCAGCCCTCGACTAGCGGCTCAAGAGACCCAGTACTTC.

The genes are TRBV29-1 and TRBJ2-1; D unclear. Trimming stripped 3 bases from V and 7 bases from J, with 7 bases between. Germline lookup yields CDR1 SQVTM and CDR2 ANQGSEA. The CDR3 spans 11 residues. Here the CDR3 DNA reads TGCAGCGTTGAGTGGCTGAATGAGCAGTTCTTC. It is translated as CSVEWLNEQFF.

This chain joins TRBV9 and TRBJ1-4, with unresolved D. Germline V gene lookup returns CDR1 SGDLS and CDR2 YYNGEE. V was cut by 0 bases and J by 8 bases, with 14 bases left in between. This CDR3 region has 15 residues. This CDR3 reads CASSVGAGSEEKLFF. CDR3 bases: TGTGCCAGCAGCGTAGGGGCGGGGAGCGAGGAAAAACTGTTTTTT.

The rearrangement links TRBV25-1 to TRBJ2-5; TRBD2 is a possible D gene (5 bases). Germline V gene lookup returns CDR1 MGHDK and CDR2 SYGVNS. The CDR3 totals 14 residues. Trimming cost V 1 base and J 7 bases, with 13 bases left between them. The CDR3 sequence: CASSEFKVGGTQYF. In DNA form, the CDR3 reads TGTGCCAGCAGTGAATTCAAGGTAGGAGGGACCCAGTACTTC. Using reference TRBV25-1 and TRBJ2-5 for the parts outside the CDR3, the full variable domain is EADIYQTPRYLVIGTGKKITLECSQTMGHDKMYWYQQDPGMELHLIHYSYGVNSTEKGDLSSESTVSRIRTEHFPLTLESARPSHTSQYLCASSEFKVGGTQYFGPGTRLLVL.

The V and J genes are TRBV5-4 and TRBJ1-2; maybe TRBD1 (6 bases). From germline, CDR1 is SGHNT and CDR2 YYREEE (reference sequence). V lost 6 bases and J lost 7, with 25 bases in between. CDR3 size: 16 residues. The CDR3 loop reads CASNKGGGRASGGYTF. DNA of the CDR3: TGTGCCAGCAACAAGGGGGGGGGAAGGGCCTCTGGTGGCTACACCTTC.

This chain connects TRBV5-8 to TRBJ2-1; D perhaps matches TRBD2 (5 bases). Per the germline V gene, CDR1 is SGHTS and CDR2 is YDEGEE. Trimming cost V 0 bases and J 0 bases, with 7 bases left between them. The CDR3 consists of 15 residues. The CDR3 region has the DNA TGTGCCAGCAGCTTGGGTGGGAGCTCCTACAATGAGCAGTTCTTC. It yields the protein CASSLGGSSYNEQFF.